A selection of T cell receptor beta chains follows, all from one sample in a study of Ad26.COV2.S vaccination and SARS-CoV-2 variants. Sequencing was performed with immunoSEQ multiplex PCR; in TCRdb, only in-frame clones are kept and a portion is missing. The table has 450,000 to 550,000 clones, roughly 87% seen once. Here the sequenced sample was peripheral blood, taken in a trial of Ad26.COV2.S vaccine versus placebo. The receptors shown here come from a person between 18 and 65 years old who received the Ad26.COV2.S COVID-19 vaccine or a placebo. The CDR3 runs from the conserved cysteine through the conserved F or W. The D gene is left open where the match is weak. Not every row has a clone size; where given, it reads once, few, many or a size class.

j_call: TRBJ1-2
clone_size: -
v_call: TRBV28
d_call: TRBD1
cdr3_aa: CASSPTPGQGTHYWGYTF
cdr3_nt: TGTGCCAGCAGTCCTACCCCAGGACAGGGAACTCATTACTGGGGCTACACCTTC

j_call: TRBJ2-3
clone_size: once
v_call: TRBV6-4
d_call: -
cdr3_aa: CASSDLPGGGDTQYF
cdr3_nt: TGTGCCAGCAGTGATCTCCCAGGGGGAGGAGATACGCAGTATTTT

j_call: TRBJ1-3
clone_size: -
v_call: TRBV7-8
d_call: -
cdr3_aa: CASSPLGGSGNTIYF
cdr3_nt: TGTGCCAGCAGCCCTCTGGGGGGCTCTGGAAACACCATATATTTT

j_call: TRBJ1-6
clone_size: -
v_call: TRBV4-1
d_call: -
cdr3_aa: CASSQPGRADSPLHF
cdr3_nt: TGCGCCAGCAGCCAACCTGGACGGGCAGATTCACCCCTCCACTTT

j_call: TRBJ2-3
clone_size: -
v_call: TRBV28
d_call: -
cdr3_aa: CATRDRTVDTQYF
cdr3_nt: TGTGCCACCAGAGACCGTACTGTAGATACGCAGTATTTT

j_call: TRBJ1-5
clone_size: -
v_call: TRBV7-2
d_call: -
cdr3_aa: CASSLFWGGQPQHF
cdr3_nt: TGTGCCAGCAGCCTGTTCTGGGGAGGTCAGCCCCAGCATTTT

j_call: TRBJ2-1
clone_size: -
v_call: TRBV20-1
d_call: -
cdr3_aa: CSQRGYNEQFF
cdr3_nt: TGCAGTCAGAGGGGCTACAATGAGCAGTTCTTC

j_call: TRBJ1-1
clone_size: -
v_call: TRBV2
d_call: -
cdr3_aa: CASRGGLKAEAFF
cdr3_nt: TGTGCCAGCAGGGGGGGATTGAAGGCTGAAGCTTTCTTT

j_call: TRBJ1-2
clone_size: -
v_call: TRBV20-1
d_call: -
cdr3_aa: CSASASYGYTF
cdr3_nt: TGCAGTGCATCGGCAAGCTATGGCTACACCTTC

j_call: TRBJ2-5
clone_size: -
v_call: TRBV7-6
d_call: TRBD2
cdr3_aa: CASSLGQRGETQYF
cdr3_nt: TGTGCCAGCAGTCTAGGCCAGCGGGGAGAGACCCAGTACTTC

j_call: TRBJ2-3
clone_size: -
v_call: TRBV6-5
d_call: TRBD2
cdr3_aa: CASSVSGAETDTQYF
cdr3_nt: TGTGCCAGCAGCGTTAGCGGGGCGGAAACAGATACGCAGTATTTT

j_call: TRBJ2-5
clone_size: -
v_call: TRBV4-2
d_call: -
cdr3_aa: CASSQERRDEETQYF
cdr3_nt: TGTGCCAGCAGCCAAGAGAGGAGGGACGAAGAGACCCAGTACTTC

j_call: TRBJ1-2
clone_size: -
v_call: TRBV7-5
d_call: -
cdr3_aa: CARSPAPGQEIGYTF
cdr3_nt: TGTGCCAGAAGTCCTGCCCCGGGGCAGGAGATTGGCTACACCTTC

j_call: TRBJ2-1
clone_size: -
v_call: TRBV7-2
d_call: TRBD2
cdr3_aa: CASRSLLAGDNEQFF
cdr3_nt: TGTGCCAGCAGATCCCTGCTAGCGGGAGACAATGAGCAGTTCTTC